The 32 T cell receptor beta chains below were found in one sample sequenced in a study of cytomegalovirus exposure and HLA in healthy donors. The PCR had 60 Vbeta and 13 Jbeta primers. Repertoires were generated with immunoSEQ multiplex PCR, while TCRdb's copy carries only in-frame clones and drops some. The data contain more than 95,000 clones, approximately 76% of them singletons. Input material: PBMCs. The receptors were gathered from a man aged 45 to 65 in good health and CMV-seropositive.

The J gene is TRBJ1-1, the V gene TRBV9; D remains unclear. The CDR3 length is 13 residues. Per the germline V gene, CDR1 is SGDLS and CDR2 is YYNGEE. Trimming pared 0 bases from V and 4 bases from J, leaving 7 bases between. CDR3 in DNA: TGTGCCAGCAGCGTAGGCGCGGGCACTGAAGCTTTCTTT. Amino acid sequence: CASSVGAGTEAFF.

The chain recombines TRBV2 with TRBJ2-7; 9 bases align to TRBD1. Trimming took 1 base from V and 2 from J; bases not matched to a gene: 3. The CDR3 totals 15 residues. CDR1 and CDR2 from the germline V gene are SNHLY and FYNNEI. In DNA, the CDR3 is TGTGCCAGCAGTGAAGGGGGGGACAGGGCCTACGAGCAGTACTTC. This encodes CASSEGGDRAYEQYF.

V usage is TRBV5-4 and J usage is TRBJ2-6, with 7 bases matching TRBD1. This CDR3 region has 17 residues. J was trimmed by 0 bases and V by 4 bases; bases with no gene match: 7. Germline V gene lookup returns CDR1 SGHNT and CDR2 YYREEE (reference sequence). The CDR3 here is CASSLGQARSGANVLTF. The CDR3 DNA reads as TGTGCCAGCAGCCTTGGACAGGCCCGCTCTGGGGCCAACGTCCTGACTTTC.

This chain connects TRBV28 to TRBJ2-4, with D tentatively TRBD1 (6 bases). The CDR3 runs 15 residues. Trimming stripped 1 base from V and 7 bases from J, with 14 bases between. Germline V gives CDR1 MDHEN, CDR2 SYDVKM. The CDR3 loop is CASSLFTGRGNIQYF. Here the CDR3 DNA reads TGTGCCAGCAGTTTATTCACAGGGAGAGGGAACATTCAGTACTTC.

The CDR3 DNA reads TGTGCCAGCAGTACCGGACAGGGATGGACAGATACGCAGTATTTT. Protein sequence: CASSTGQGWTDTQYF. The V call is TRBV2, the J call TRBJ2-3; 8 bases are a match to TRBD1. CDR3 length equals 15 residues. J was trimmed by 3 bases and V by 5 bases; bases with no gene match: 7. Looked up from germline, CDR1 is SNHLY and CDR2 is FYNNEI.

V gene TRBV5-4 combines with J gene TRBJ2-2, with 7 bases lining up with TRBD1. Germline V gene data show CDR1 as SGHNT and CDR2 as YYREEE (reference sequence). Trimming at V came to 2 bases and at J to 6 bases, leaving 4 bases not matched to a gene. The CDR3 has 14 amino acids. The CDR3, as DNA: TGTGCCAGCAGCTTAAAGACAGGGTCCGGGGAGCTGTTTTTT. Protein: CASSLKTGSGELFF.

In its sample, this clone was seen once. The rearrangement links TRBV4-1 to TRBJ2-5; 13 nucleotides line up with TRBD2. CDR3 length: 16 amino acids. The V and J ends lost 4 bases and 9 bases, in that order; junction bases with no gene match: 11. In germline, CDR1 is MGHRA, CDR2 YSYEKL. CDR3: CASSPGLAGDYRPQYF. In DNA form, the CDR3 reads TGCGCCAGCAGCCCTGGACTAGCGGGGGACTATCGTCCCCAGTACTTC.

This chain joins TRBV7-2 and TRBJ2-5; D unresolved. This CDR3 is built from 14 residues. V dropped 1 base and J dropped 3 bases, with 9 bases sitting between them. Germline V gene sequence: CDR1 SGHTA, CDR2 FQGNSA. Here the CDR3 reads CASSLGGTEETQYF. The CDR3 DNA reads as TGTGCCAGCAGCTTAGGCGGTACCGAAGAGACCCAGTACTTC.

This clone was observed a handful of times. The V and J genes are TRBV11-3 and TRBJ1-3; the D is unclear. This CDR3 spans 15 amino acids. The V and J ends lost 2 bases and 0 bases respectively, with 8 bases between them. Germline V gene sequence: CDR1 SGHNT, CDR2 YENEEA. This CDR3 is CASSLMAGSGNTIYF. The CDR3 region has the DNA TGTGCCAGCAGCTTAATGGCGGGCTCTGGAAACACCATATATTTT.

V gene TRBV7-9 combines with J gene TRBJ2-1, with 7 bases identical to TRBD2. The CDR3 totals 15 residues. V was pared by 5 bases and J by 9 bases, with 13 bases of the junction left unmatched. CDR1 and CDR2 (germline): SEHNR, FQNEAQ (reference sequence). The CDR3 nucleotides are TGTGCCAGCAGCGCCTCGGTCGGGGAGGGCGGTGAGCAGTTCTTC. It encodes CASSASVGEGGEQFF.

This clone appeared a few times. The chain employs TRBV19 and TRBJ2-2, with TRBD1 matching 8 bases. The V segment lost 7 bases and the J segment 3 bases; nucleotides outside the gene matches: 7. Germline lookup yields CDR1 LNHDA and CDR2 SQIVND (reference sequence). The CDR3 has 15 residues. CDR3 loop: CASIHGQGYTGELFF. DNA for the CDR3: TGTGCCAGTATCCACGGACAGGGATACACCGGGGAGCTGTTTTTT.

This chain uses TRBV19 with TRBJ1-2; 7 bases align to TRBD1. The CDR3 is made up of 14 amino acids. CDR1 LNHDA and CDR2 SQIVND come from the germline V gene (reference sequence). V was clipped by 3 bases and J by 5 bases; unmatched bases: 6. CDR3 nucleotide sequence: TGTGCCAGTAGTATGCGAGGGGGCGCTTATGGCTACACCTTC. Amino acids: CASSMRGGAYGYTF. The full variable domain, in which reference TRBV19 and TRBJ1-2 provide the parts outside the CDR3, is DGGITQSPKYLFRKEGQNVTLSCEQNLNHDAMYWYRQDPGQGLRLIYYSQIVNDFQKGDIAEGYSVSREKKESFPLTVTSAQKNPTAFYLCASSMRGGAYGYTFGSGTRLTVV.

There are a few counts of this clone. This chain links TRBV27 with TRBJ1-2, with 7 nucleotides matching TRBD1. V lost 3 bases to trimming and J lost 4 bases; unmatched junction nucleotides: 5. Germline CDR1 is MNHEY and CDR2 is SMNVEV (reference sequence). The CDR3 is 14 residues long. This CDR3 is CASSFLDRTYGYTF. The CDR3 nucleotides read TGTGCCAGCAGTTTTCTGGACAGGACCTATGGCTACACCTTC.

This chain connects TRBV7-9 to TRBJ2-3; 11 bases match TRBD2. The V segment lost 8 bases and the J segment 3 bases; nucleotides outside the gene matches: 13. The CDR3 contains 17 residues. Germline V lookup: CDR1 SEHNR, CDR2 FQNEAQ (reference sequence). This CDR3 is CASSNSALAGGTDTQYF. Here the CDR3 DNA reads TGTGCCAGCTCCAATTCCGCTCTAGCGGGAGGAACAGATACGCAGTATTTT. Filled out from reference TRBV7-9 and TRBJ2-3, the complete variable domain reads DTGVSQNPRHKITKRGQNVTFRCDPISEHNRLYWYRQTLGQGPEFLTYFQNEAQLEKSRLLSDRFSAERPKGSFSTLEIQRTEQGDSAMYLCASSNSALAGGTDTQYFGPGTRLTVL.

The rearrangement links TRBV6-5 to TRBJ2-7; possible D gene TRBD1, 6 bases. The CDR3 is made up of 14 amino acids. CDR1 and CDR2 from the germline V gene are MNHEY and SVGAGI. V was clipped by 2 bases and J by 1 base, with 9 bases between them. Here the CDR3 reads CASSYDRFSYEQYF. The CDR3 DNA sequence: TGTGCCAGCAGTTACGACAGGTTTTCCTACGAGCAGTACTTC.

V and J are TRBV25-1 and TRBJ2-7, with D possibly being TRBD2 (6 bases). Germline assignment: CDR1 MGHDK and CDR2 SYGVNS. The CDR3 covers 12 residues. V lost 6 bases and J lost 7, with 13 bases in between. CDR3 protein: CASRLSGREQYF. As DNA, the CDR3 is TGTGCCAGCAGACTTTCGGGGAGGGAGCAGTACTTC.

The sample holds one count of this clone. The chain couples TRBV27 to TRBJ1-1; D gene ambiguous. Germline loops: CDR1 MNHEY, CDR2 SMNVEV (reference sequence). The CDR3 has 13 amino acids. The germline V and J ends were trimmed by 0 bases and 5 bases, with 7 bases remaining between them. CDR3 DNA: TGTGCCAGCAGTTTATCGGGAGATACTGAAGCTTTCTTT. Translation gives CASSLSGDTEAFF.

This chain links TRBV7-9 with TRBJ1-2; D may be TRBD1 (6 bases). Per germline, CDR1 SEHNR and CDR2 FQNEAQ (reference sequence). Between the trimmed V and J ends, which lost 1 base and 8 bases, there was a span of 8 bases. The CDR3 is 12 amino acids. In DNA, the CDR3 is TGTGCCAGCAGCTTAGAAGGGGGAGGCTACACCTTC. It encodes CASSLEGGGYTF.

The V call is TRBV4-2, the J call TRBJ1-1, with D unresolved. Germline loops: CDR1 LGHNA, CDR2 YNFKEQ. The CDR3 is 19 residues long. Trimming cost V 4 bases and J 0 bases, with 24 bases left between them. The CDR3 sequence is CASSLIPRGSQFMNTEAFF. The CDR3 DNA sequence: TGTGCCAGCAGCCTCATCCCTAGAGGGAGCCAATTTATGAACACTGAAGCTTTCTTT.

A few counts support this clone. V usage is TRBV2 and J usage is TRBJ2-5, with TRBD1 matching 8 bases. The germline V gene has CDR1 SNHLY and CDR2 FYNNEI. The CDR3 has 15 residues. V trimming: 6 bases; J trimming: 5 bases; junction bases outside the gene matches: 11. CDR3 region: CASRRQGIYGETQYF. CDR3 coding DNA: TGTGCCAGCAGGCGACAGGGGATTTACGGGGAGACCCAGTACTTC.

This sequence joins TRBV7-2 and TRBJ1-2; D is ambiguous. Trimming took 8 bases from V and 4 from J, leaving 29 bases between them. CDR3 length: 18 residues. Germline V gene sequence: CDR1 SGHTA, CDR2 FQGNSA. This CDR3 is CASGAAPESGERTYGYTF. The CDR3 DNA sequence: TGTGCCAGCGGCGCCGCCCCAGAGTCCGGGGAGCGGACCTATGGCTACACCTTC.

The chain carries TRBV5-1 and TRBJ2-6; possibly TRBD1 for D (6 bases). V lost 4 bases to trimming and J lost 5 bases, with 10 bases between them. The germline V gene encodes CDR1 SGHRS and CDR2 YFSETQ. The CDR3 runs to 14 residues. CDR3 sequence: CASSPGEWANVLTF. The CDR3 bases are TGCGCCAGCAGCCCAGGGGAATGGGCCAACGTCCTGACTTTC.

The chain uses TRBV19 and TRBJ1-2; 9 bases agree with TRBD1. The germline gives CDR1 LNHDA, CDR2 SQIVND (reference sequence). The ends lost 8 bases at V and 6 bases at J; junction bases unmatched: 10. There are 14 residues in the CDR3. CDR3 sequence reads: CASGETGGLDGYTF. The CDR3 coding sequence is TGTGCCAGTGGGGAGACAGGGGGTCTCGATGGCTACACCTTC.

The genes are TRBV9 and TRBJ2-3; D possibly corresponds to TRBD2 (6 bases). Germline assignment: CDR1 SGDLS and CDR2 YYNGEE. The CDR3 has 15 residues. The V end was cut by 3 bases, the J end by 4 bases, with 15 bases between. The CDR3 bases are TGTGCCAGCAGCGCGAATCACCCGGGGGCAGATACGCAGTATTTT. Its protein product is CASSANHPGADTQYF. Complete variable domain (other parts from reference TRBV9 and TRBJ2-3): DSGVTQTPKHLITATGQRVTLRCSPRSGDLSVYWYQQSLDQGLQFLIQYYNGEERAKGNILERFSAQQFPDLHSELNLSSLELGDSALYFCASSANHPGADTQYFGPGTRLTVL.

The chain employs TRBV6-5 and TRBJ1-1, with no clear D. CDR3 length: 15 amino acids. CDR1 and CDR2 from the germline V gene are MNHEY and SVGAGI. V was cut by 3 bases and J by 0 bases, with 11 bases left in between. The CDR3 bases are TGTGCCAGCAGTTATTCGGGGAGTCTGAACACTGAAGCTTTCTTT. Encoded protein: CASSYSGSLNTEAFF.

The rearrangement links TRBV27 to TRBJ2-1; 9 bases fit TRBD1. V gave up 6 bases and J gave up 0 bases; unmatched junction bases: 6. The CDR3 loop spans 16 amino acids. Germline loops: CDR1 MNHEY, CDR2 SMNVEV (reference sequence). The CDR3 DNA is TGTGCCAGCAGACTTTTGGGACAGGGCTCCTACAATGAGCAGTTCTTC. This codes for CASRLLGQGSYNEQFF.

CDR3: CASAGTGWNTEAFF. The CDR3 DNA sequence: TGCGCCAGTGCCGGGACAGGGTGGAACACTGAAGCTTTCTTT. This sequence joins TRBV10-2 and TRBJ1-1, with 9 bases fitting TRBD1. Germline trimming cut 9 bases from V and 1 base from J; bases unmatched to any gene: 6. The CDR3 covers 14 residues. The V gene's germline CDR1 is WSHSY and CDR2 SAAADI.

Worth noting for this clone: Other DNA variants within this sample encode the same CDR3. The J gene is TRBJ1-5, the V gene TRBV18, with unresolved D. Per the germline V gene, CDR1 is KGHSH and CDR2 is LQKENI. The V end was cut by 6 bases, the J end by 6 bases, with 15 bases between. This CDR3 is 14 amino acids long. The CDR3 DNA reads TGTGCCAGCTCGCCCGACGGGATCCGTCAGCCCCAGCATTTT. This encodes CASSPDGIRQPQHF.

The gene calls are TRBV5-1 and TRBJ2-3, with D unclear. Germline values: CDR1 SGHRS, CDR2 YFSETQ. Between the trimmed V and J ends, which lost 7 bases and 0 bases, there was a span of 15 bases. The CDR3 has 15 residues. This chain's CDR3 is CASHFGATSTDTQYF. The CDR3, as DNA: TGCGCCAGCCACTTTGGAGCTACTAGCACAGATACGCAGTATTTT.

This rearrangement joins TRBV10-1 to TRBJ2-7; D might be TRBD2 (6 bases). V lost 8 bases, J lost 6 bases, and 11 bases lay in between. The germline V gene encodes CDR1 WNHNN and CDR2 SYGVQD (reference sequence). The CDR3 extends over 11 amino acids. The DNA for the CDR3 is TGCGCCAGCTCCGGGACTGGCGAGCAGTACTTC. Translated: CASSGTGEQYF.

This chain links TRBV19 with TRBJ2-1, with 7 bases aligning to TRBD2. Germline CDR1 reads LNHDA; CDR2 reads SQIVND (reference sequence). The CDR3 is made up of 16 amino acids. Trimming at V came to 6 bases and at J to 1 base, leaving 9 bases not matched to a gene. Here the CDR3 DNA reads TGTGCCAGTAGCCCGGGGGGTGGGGGGTCCTACAATGAGCAGTTCTTC. As protein: CASSPGGGGSYNEQFF.

V usage is TRBV28 and J usage is TRBJ2-2, with a weak D call TRBD1 (6 bases). Germline assignment: CDR1 MDHEN and CDR2 SYDVKM. The CDR3 spans 15 residues. The CDR3 loop reads CATRSRGGNTGELFF. The DNA of the CDR3 is TGTGCGACGAGGTCCAGAGGGGGGAACACCGGGGAGCTGTTTTTT.